The 6 T cell receptor beta chains listed next were all sequenced from one sample in a study of long-term antiretroviral therapy in people with HIV. An immunoSEQ assay, version v3.0, was performed at survey level. Repertoires were generated with immunoSEQ multiplex PCR, while TCRdb's copy carries only in-frame clones and drops some. The data contain approximately 25,000 clones, approximately 81% of them singletons. The sequences come from unsorted PBMCs, collected approximately 4.8 years after starting antiretroviral therapy. Receptor source: a man aged 40-50 years with HIV.

V and J are TRBV18 and TRBJ2-2; a weak D match, TRBD1 (5 bases). V lost 0 bases and J 5 bases, leaving 13 bases between the germline ends. The V gene's germline CDR1 is KGHSH and CDR2 LQKENI. CDR3 length: 16 residues. Written as DNA, the CDR3 is TGTGCCAGCTCACCACCGGTAGGGGCAAGAACCGGGGAGCTGTTTTTT. It encodes CASSPPVGARTGELFF.

The chain couples TRBV4-2 to TRBJ2-7; TRBD2 might be the D (6 bases). Trimming shortened V by 0 bases and J by 0 bases, and 12 bases separated the two germline ends. The CDR3 has 16 residues. Germline CDR1 reads LGHNA; CDR2 reads YNFKEQ. This CDR3 reads CASSQEVGTLSYEQYF. As DNA, the CDR3 is TGTGCCAGCAGCCAAGAGGTCGGGACTCTCTCCTACGAGCAGTACTTC.

The chain has TRBV5-5 and TRBJ2-2; no clear D gene. The CDR3 contains 14 residues. CDR1 and CDR2 from the germline V gene are SGHKS and YYEKEE (reference sequence). Between the trimmed V and J ends, which lost 0 bases and 5 bases, there was a span of 8 bases. CDR3 in amino acids: CASSLVLTTGELFF. The DNA of the CDR3 is TGTGCCAGCAGCTTGGTACTAACAACCGGGGAGCTGTTTTTT.

This clone was seen more than once but under ten times. This chain connects TRBV18 to TRBJ1-5; D gene ambiguous. This CDR3 contains 15 residues. V lost 3 bases and J 2 bases, leaving 11 bases between the germline ends. Germline assignment: CDR1 KGHSH and CDR2 LQKENI. In DNA form, the CDR3 reads TGTGCCAGCTCACCCCAGAATGGGGGCAATCAGCCCCAGCATTTT. Amino acids: CASSPQNGGNQPQHF.

This chain connects TRBV4-2 to TRBJ2-2; D remains unclear. The CDR3 runs 17 residues. Germline V gene data show CDR1 as LGHNA and CDR2 as YNFKEQ. Trimming stripped 0 bases from V and 0 bases from J, with 11 bases between. The CDR3 coding sequence is TGTGCCAGCAGCCAAGATCCCACAAGTGCGAACACCGGGGAGCTGTTTTTT. Protein product: CASSQDPTSANTGELFF.

The chain joins TRBV12-5 to TRBJ1-5; 9 nucleotides align to TRBD1. V shed 9 bases and J 6 bases; nucleotides not matched to a gene: 12. Germline CDR1 is LGHNT and CDR2 is FRNRAP. The CDR3 length is 15 residues. CDR3 in amino acids: CASRGDRVDSQPQHF. The CDR3 DNA follows: TGTGCTAGCCGGGGGGACAGGGTGGATAGTCAGCCCCAGCATTTT.